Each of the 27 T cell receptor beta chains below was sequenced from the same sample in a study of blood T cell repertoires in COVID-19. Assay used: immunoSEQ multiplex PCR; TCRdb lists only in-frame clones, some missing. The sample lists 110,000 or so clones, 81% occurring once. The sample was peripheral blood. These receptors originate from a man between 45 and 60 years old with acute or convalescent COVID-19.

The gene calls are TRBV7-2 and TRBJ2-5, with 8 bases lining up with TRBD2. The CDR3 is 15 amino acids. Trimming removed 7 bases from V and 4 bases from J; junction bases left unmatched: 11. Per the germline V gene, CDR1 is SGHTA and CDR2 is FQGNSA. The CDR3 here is CASTRARGGGETQYF. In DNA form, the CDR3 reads TGTGCCAGCACCCGGGCCCGGGGGGGCGGAGAGACCCAGTACTTC.

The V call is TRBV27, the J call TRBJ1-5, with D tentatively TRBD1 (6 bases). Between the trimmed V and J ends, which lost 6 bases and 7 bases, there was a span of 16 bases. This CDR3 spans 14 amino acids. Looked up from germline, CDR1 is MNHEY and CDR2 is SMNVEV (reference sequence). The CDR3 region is CASSWTQGKQPQHF. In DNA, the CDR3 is TGTGCCAGCAGCTGGACACAGGGAAAACAGCCCCAGCATTTT.

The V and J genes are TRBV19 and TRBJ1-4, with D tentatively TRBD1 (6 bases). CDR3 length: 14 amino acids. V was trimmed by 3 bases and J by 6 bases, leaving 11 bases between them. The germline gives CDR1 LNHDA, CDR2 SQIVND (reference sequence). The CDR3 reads CASSMGRGDEKLFF. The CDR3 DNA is TGTGCCAGTAGTATGGGCAGGGGAGATGAAAAACTGTTTTTT.

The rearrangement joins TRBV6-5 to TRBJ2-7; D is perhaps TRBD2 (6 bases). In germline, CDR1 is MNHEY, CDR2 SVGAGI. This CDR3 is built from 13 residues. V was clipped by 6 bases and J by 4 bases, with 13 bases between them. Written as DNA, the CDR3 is TGTGCCAGCAGGGAGGGCGTTGGGTACGAGCAGTACTTC. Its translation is CASREGVGYEQYF.

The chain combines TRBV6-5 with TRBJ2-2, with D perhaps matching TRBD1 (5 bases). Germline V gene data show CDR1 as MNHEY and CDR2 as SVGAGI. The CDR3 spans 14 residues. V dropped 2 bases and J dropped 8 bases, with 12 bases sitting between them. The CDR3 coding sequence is TGTGCCAGCAGTTACACCAGGGTTCGGGGGGAGCTGTTTTTT. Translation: CASSYTRVRGELFF.

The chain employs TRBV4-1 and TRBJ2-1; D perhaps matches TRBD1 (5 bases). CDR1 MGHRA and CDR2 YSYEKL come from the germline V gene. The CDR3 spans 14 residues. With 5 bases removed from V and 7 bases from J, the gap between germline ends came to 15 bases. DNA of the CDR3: TGCGCCAGCAGCACCACCAGGGCACGGAATGAGCAGTTCTTC. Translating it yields CASSTTRARNEQFF.

The CDR3 sequence is CASSPGTVNTEAFF. For the CDR3, the DNA is TGTGCCAGCAGCCCCGGGACAGTGAACACTGAAGCTTTCTTT. The chain combines TRBV3-1 (or the pseudogene TRBV3-2) with TRBJ1-1; 7 bases are a match to TRBD1. The CDR3 length is 14 residues. The germline V gene has CDR1 LGHDT and CDR2 YNNKEL (reference sequence). With 4 bases clipped from V and 0 bases from J, the junction kept 2 bases outside the gene matches.

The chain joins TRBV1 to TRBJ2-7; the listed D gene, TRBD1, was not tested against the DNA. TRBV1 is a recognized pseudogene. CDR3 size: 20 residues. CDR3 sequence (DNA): TGCACCAGCAGCCAAAGAACAGGGGCACACAATGGGGGGATACTCTACGAGCAGTACTTC. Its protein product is CTSSQRTGAHNGGILYEQYF.

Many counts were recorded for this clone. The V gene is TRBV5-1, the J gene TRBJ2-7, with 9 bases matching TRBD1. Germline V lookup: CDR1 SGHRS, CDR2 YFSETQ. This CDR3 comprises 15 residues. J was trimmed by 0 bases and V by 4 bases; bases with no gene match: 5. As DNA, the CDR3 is TGCGCCAGCAGCGTGGGACAGGGCAGCTCCTACGAGCAGTACGTC. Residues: CASSVGQGSSYEQYV.

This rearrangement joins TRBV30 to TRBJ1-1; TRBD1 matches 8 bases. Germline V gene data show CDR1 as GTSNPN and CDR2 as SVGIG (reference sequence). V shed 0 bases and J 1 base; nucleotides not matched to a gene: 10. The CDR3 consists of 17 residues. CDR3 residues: CAWSVLGAGGWNTEAFF. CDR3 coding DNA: TGTGCCTGGAGTGTACTGGGGGCAGGGGGCTGGAACACTGAAGCTTTCTTT.

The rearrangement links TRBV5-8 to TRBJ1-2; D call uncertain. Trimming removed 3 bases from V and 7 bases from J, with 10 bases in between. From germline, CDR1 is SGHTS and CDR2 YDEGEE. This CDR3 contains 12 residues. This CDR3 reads CASSSEFLGYTF. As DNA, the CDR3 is TGTGCCAGCAGCTCGGAGTTCCTTGGCTACACCTTC.

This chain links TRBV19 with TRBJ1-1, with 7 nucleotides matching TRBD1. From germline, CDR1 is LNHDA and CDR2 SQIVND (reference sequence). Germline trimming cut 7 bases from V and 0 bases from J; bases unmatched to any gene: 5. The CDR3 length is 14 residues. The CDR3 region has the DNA TGTGCCAGTACAGACAGGGCTATGAACACTGAAGCTTTCTTT. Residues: CASTDRAMNTEAFF.

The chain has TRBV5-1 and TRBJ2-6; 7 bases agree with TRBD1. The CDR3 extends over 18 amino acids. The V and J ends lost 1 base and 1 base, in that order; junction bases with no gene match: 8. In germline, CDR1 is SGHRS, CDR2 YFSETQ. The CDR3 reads CASSLIVSRGSGANVLTF. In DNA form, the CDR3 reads TGCGCCAGCAGCTTGATCGTCAGCAGGGGGTCTGGGGCCAACGTCCTGACTTTC.

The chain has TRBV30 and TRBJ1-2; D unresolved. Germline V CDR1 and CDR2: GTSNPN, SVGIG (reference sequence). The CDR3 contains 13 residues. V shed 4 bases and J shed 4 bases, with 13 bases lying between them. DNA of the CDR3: TGTGCCTGGACTCGCGGGGAGCCCTATGGCTACACCTTC. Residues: CAWTRGEPYGYTF.

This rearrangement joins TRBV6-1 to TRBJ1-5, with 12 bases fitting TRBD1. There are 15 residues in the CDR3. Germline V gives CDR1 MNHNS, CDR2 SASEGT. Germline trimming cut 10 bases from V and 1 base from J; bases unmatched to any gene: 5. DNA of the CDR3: TGTGCCATTGGGACAGGGGGCGGGAGCAATCAGCCCCAGCATTTT. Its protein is CAIGTGGGSNQPQHF.

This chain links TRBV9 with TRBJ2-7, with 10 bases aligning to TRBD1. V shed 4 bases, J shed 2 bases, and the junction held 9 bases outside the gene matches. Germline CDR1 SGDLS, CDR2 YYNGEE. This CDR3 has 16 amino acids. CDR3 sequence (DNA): TGTGCCAGCAGCCCTAGCCCGACAGGGGGCCCCTACGAGCAGTACTTC. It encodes CASSPSPTGGPYEQYF.

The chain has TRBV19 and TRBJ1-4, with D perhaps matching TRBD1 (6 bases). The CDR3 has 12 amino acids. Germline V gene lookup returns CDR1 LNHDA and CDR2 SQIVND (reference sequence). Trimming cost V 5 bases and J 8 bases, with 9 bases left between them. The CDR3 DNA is TGTGCCAGTAGTGGACAGAAAGAAAAACTGTTTTTT. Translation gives CASSGQKEKLFF.

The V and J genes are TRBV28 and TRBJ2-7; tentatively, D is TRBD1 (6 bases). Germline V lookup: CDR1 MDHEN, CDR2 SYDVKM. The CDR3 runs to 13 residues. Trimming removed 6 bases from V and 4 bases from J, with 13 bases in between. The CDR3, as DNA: TGTGCCAGCAGCCCCAGGACAGCATACGAGCAGTACGTC. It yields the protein CASSPRTAYEQYV.

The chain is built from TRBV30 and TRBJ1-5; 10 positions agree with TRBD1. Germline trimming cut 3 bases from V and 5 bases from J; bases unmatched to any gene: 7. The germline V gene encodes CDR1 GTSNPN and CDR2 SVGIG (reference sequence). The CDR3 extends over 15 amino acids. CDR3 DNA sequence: TGTGCCTGGAGCCCCCGAGACAGGGGGCATCAGCCCCAGCATTTT. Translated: CAWSPRDRGHQPQHF.

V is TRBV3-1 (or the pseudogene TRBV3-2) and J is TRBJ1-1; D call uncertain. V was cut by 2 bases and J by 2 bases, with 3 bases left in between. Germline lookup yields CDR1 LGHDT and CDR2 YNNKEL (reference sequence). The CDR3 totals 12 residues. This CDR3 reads CASSQLNTEAFF. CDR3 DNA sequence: TGTGCCAGCAGCCAACTTAACACTGAAGCTTTCTTT.

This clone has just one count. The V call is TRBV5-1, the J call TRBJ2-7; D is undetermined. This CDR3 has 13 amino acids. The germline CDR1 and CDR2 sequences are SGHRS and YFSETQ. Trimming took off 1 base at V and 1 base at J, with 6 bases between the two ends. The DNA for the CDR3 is TGCGCCAGCAGCTTGACAGAATCCTACGAGCAGTACTTC. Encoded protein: CASSLTESYEQYF.

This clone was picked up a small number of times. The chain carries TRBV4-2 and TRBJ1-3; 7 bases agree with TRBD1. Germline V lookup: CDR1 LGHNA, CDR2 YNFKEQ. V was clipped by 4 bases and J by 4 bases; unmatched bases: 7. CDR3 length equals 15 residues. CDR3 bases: TGTGCCAGCAGCCCCTTAAAGGGGGCGGGAAACACCATATATTTT. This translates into CASSPLKGAGNTIYF.

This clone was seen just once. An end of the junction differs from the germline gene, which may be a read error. The CDR3 sequence is CASSLGRRQPNTGELFF. The CDR3, as DNA: TGTGCCAGCAGCCTAGGCCGGAGGCAGCCGAACACCGGGGAGCTGTTTTTT. The chain is built from TRBV13 and TRBJ2-2; D possibly corresponds to TRBD2 (5 bases). The CDR3 is made up of 17 amino acids. Germline V gene data show CDR1 as PRHDT and CDR2 as FYEKMQ (reference sequence).

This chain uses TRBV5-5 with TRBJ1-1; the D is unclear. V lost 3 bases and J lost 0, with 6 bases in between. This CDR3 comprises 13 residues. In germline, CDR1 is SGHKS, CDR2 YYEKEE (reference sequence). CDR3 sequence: CASSSLMNTEAFF. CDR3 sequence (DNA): TGTGCCAGCAGCTCTTTAATGAACACTGAAGCTTTCTTT.

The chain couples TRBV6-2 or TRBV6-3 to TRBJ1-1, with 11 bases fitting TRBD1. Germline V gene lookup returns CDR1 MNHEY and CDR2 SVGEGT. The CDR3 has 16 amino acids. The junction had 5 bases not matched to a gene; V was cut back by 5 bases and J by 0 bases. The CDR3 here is CASSRPGQGVNTEAFF. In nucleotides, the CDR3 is TGTGCCAGCAGTCGACCGGGACAGGGGGTGAACACTGAAGCTTTCTTT.

The CDR3 reads CASSFYSQETQYF. CDR3 bases: TGTGCCAGCAGTTTCTACAGCCAAGAGACCCAGTACTTC. The chain is built from TRBV12-3 or TRBV12-4 and TRBJ2-5; D remains ambiguous. V was cut by 3 bases and J by 1 base, with 6 bases left in between. The CDR3 covers 13 residues.

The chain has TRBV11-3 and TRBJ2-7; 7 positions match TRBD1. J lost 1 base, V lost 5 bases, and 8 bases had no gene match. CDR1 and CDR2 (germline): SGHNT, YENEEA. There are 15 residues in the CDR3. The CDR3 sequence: CASSPSWDSSYEQYV. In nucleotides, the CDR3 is TGTGCCAGCAGCCCTTCGTGGGACAGTTCCTACGAGCAGTACGTC.